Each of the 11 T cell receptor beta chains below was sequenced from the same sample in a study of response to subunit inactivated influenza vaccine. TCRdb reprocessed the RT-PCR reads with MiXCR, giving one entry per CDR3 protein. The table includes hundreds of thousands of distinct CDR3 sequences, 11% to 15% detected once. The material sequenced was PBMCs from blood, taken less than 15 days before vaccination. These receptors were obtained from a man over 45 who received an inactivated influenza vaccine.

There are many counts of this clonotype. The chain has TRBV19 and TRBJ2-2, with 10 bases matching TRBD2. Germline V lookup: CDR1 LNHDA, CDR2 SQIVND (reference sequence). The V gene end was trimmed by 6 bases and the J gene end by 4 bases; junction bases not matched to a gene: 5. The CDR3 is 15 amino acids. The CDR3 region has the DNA TGTGCCAGTAGCATCCTAGCGGGAGTCACCGGGGAGCTGTTTTTT. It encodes CASSILAGVTGELFF.

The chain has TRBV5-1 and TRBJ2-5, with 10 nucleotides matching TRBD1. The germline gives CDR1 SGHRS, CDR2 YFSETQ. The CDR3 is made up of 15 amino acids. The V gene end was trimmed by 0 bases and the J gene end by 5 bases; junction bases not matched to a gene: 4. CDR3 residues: CASSLAGQGPETQYF. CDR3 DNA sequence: TGCGCCAGCAGCTTGGCGGGACAGGGGCCCGAGACCCAGTACTTC.

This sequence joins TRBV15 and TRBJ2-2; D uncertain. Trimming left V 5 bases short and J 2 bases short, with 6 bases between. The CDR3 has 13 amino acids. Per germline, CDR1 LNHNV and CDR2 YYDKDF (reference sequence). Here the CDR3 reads CATSPPNTGELFF. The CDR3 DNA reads TGTGCCACCAGCCCGCCCAACACCGGGGAGCTGTTTTTT.

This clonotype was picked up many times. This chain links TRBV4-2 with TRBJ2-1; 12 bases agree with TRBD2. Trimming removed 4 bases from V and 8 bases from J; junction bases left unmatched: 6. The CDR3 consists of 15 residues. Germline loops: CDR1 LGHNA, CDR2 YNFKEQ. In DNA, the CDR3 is TGTGCCAGCAGCCGAGCTAGCGGGAGGGGGGATGAGCAGTTCTTC. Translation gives CASSRASGRGDEQFF.

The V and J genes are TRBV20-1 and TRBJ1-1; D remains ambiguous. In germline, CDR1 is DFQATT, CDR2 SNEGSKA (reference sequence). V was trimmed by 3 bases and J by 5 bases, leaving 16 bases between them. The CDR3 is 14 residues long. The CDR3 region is CSASLPVGGTEAFF. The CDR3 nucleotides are TGCAGTGCTAGTCTTCCAGTCGGAGGGACTGAAGCTTTCTTT.

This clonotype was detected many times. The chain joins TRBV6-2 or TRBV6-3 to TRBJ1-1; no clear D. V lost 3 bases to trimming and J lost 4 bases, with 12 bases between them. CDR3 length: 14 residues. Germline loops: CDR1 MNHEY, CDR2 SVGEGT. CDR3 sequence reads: CASSYFSQLTEAFF. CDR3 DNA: TGTGCCAGCAGTTATTTTTCGCAACTCACTGAAGCTTTCTTT.

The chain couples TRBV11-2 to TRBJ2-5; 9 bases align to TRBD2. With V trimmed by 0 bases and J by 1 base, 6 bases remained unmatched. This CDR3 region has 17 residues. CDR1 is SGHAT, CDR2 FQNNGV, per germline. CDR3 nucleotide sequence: TGTGCCAGCAGCTTAGATCGAAGTAGCGGGGGCCAAGAGACCCAGTACTTC. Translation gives CASSLDRSSGGQETQYF.

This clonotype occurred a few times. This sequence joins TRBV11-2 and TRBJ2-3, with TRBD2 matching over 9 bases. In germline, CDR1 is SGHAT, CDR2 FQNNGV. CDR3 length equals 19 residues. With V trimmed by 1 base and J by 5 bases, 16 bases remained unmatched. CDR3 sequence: CASSLVPLGRGGVGDTQYF. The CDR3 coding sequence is TGTGCCAGCAGCTTAGTCCCGTTAGGGCGGGGGGGCGTGGGAGATACGCAGTATTTT.

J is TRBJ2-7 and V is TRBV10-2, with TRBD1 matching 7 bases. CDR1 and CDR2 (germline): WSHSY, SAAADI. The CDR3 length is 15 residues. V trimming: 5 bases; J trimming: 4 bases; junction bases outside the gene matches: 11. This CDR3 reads CASSTRDSRTYEQYF. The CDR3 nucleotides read TGCGCCAGCAGTACTAGGGACAGTCGGACGTACGAGCAGTACTTC.

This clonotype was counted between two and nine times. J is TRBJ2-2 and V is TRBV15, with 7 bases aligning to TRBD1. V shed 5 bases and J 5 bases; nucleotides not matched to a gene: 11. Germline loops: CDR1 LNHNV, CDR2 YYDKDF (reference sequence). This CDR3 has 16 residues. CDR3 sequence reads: CATSVNRDRRTGELFF. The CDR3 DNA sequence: TGTGCCACCAGCGTCAACCGGGACAGAAGGACCGGGGAGCTGTTTTTT.

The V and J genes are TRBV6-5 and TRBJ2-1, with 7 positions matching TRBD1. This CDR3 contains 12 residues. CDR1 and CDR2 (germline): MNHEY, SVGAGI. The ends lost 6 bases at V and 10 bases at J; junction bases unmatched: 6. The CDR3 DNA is TGTGCCAGCAGCTTGCAGACAGGGGAGCAGTTCTTC. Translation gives CASSLQTGEQFF.